The present T cell receptor beta chain was sequenced within a study of blood T cell repertoires in COVID-19 (TCRdb year 2020). About the full investigation: The collaborator samples originated in the United States, Italy and Spain and spanned the acute and convalescent phases of COVID-19. The prospective study material was composed of cDNA or gDNA derived from T cells, B-cell-depleted T cells, or PBMCs. Subjects who had been exposed to COVID-19, were actively infected with it, or had recovered from it provided the deeply sampled blood TCRbeta repertoires that made up the dataset. The repertoires were released in a freely available public database intended as a resource for research on the immune response to SARS-CoV-2. The samples were drawn from the first 160 participants of the ongoing ImmuneRACE study and from more than 1,000 subjects provided by 6 global collaborators. A de-identified subject ID, COVID-19 status, age in years and sex were almost always included in the sample metadata. Where available, HLA class I and class II types were obtained from metadata supplied by the sample provider rather than from assay-based typing. General conclusions and limits of the study: Clinical and demographic metadata were provided uncurated, with the amount varying by source and participant.

The trim is 6 bases for V and 6 bases for J, with a gap of 12 bases between the germline ends. CDR1 is given as DFQATT and CDR2 as SNEGSKA, both from the germline V gene (reference sequence). Its CDR3 holds 11 amino acids, cysteine through phenylalanine. Kept here is only the CDR3 DNA, which spans 33 bases and is read in frame from base 1. Collaborating institutions collected whole blood in K2EDTA tubes following their own protocols. Collaborator samples were shipped for TCRbeta analysis as frozen whole blood, isolated PBMCs, or DNA extracted from either sample type. TCRbeta CDR3 regions were amplified from genomic DNA by means of the immunoSEQ Assay, a bias-controlled multiplex PCR. The authors' analysis ran thus. The number of nucleated cells in each sample was estimated by amplification of reference gene primers within the assay. To quantify the absolute abundance of each unique TCRbeta CDR3 rearrangement, sequence reads were collapsed and filtered. For each sample, productive Simpson clonality was calculated as the square root of Simpson's diversity index over productive rearrangements. Not all clones reach the TCRdb copy of this immuneACCESS table, which keeps in-frame sequences only. Checked studies attribute under half of the gap to unresolved V genes and leave the rest unexplained. The V and J calls and the clone size are those of that table, but D and trimming were determined from the DNA. The sample yields about 76,000 clones; roughly 90% were counted once. Just over 9% of the sample goes to the ten largest clones.

This clone was seen a few times. Its antigen specificity is not known. Nothing much larger sits one base from this clone, and base qualities are not available. The material sequenced was peripheral blood. The sequence came from a human donor in a cohort sampled during active COVID-19. The V gene is TRBV20-1 and the J gene is TRBJ2-7; the D gene is perhaps TRBD1, on 6 matching bases. The CDR3 is CSAQQGAEQYF. In nucleotides, the sequence is TGCAGTGCCCAACAGGGTGCCGAGCAGTACTTC.